What follows are 21 T cell receptor beta chains derived from one specimen sequenced in a study of blood T cell repertoires in COVID-19. Sequenced by immunoSEQ multiplex PCR; TCRdb stores in-frame clones only, minus some. The sample includes a few hundred thousand clones, roughly 90% of them seen just once. Sequences were obtained from peripheral blood. These receptors all stem from a woman aged 30 to 39 with COVID-19, enrolled during active disease.

V and J are TRBV7-2 and TRBJ2-1; 8 positions match TRBD1. Germline V CDR1 and CDR2: SGHTA, FQGNSA. The trim removed 2 bases at V and 3 bases at J, leaving 3 bases unmatched. This CDR3 region has 15 residues. The CDR3 coding sequence is TGTGCCAGCAGCTTAAGGGGGACAGGCTACAATGAGCAGTTCTTC. Protein product: CASSLRGTGYNEQFF.

This clone was seen a few times. V and J are TRBV7-8 and TRBJ1-4; D not resolved. Germline-derived CDR1 and CDR2 are SGHVS and FQNEAQ. The V end was cut by 7 bases, the J end by 1 base, with 13 bases between. This CDR3 has 15 amino acids. The CDR3 loop is CASTKSRGTNEKLFF. The CDR3 DNA reads TGTGCCAGCACCAAGAGTCGGGGAACTAATGAAAAACTGTTTTTT.

The chain couples TRBV24-1 to TRBJ2-5; 7 bases match TRBD2. J was trimmed by 1 base and V by 4 bases; bases with no gene match: 11. Germline V lookup: CDR1 KGHDR, CDR2 SFDVKD. This CDR3 comprises 17 residues. CDR3 amino acids: CATSERGTYLGQETQYF. For the CDR3, the DNA is TGTGCCACCAGTGAGCGGGGGACTTATTTAGGCCAAGAGACCCAGTACTTC.

The chain links TRBV27 to TRBJ2-3, with 9 bases fitting TRBD1. Germline V gene lookup returns CDR1 MNHEY and CDR2 SMNVEV (reference sequence). V gave up 5 bases and J gave up 4 bases; unmatched junction bases: 10. There are 16 residues in the CDR3. CDR3 sequence (DNA): TGTGCCAGCAGTAAGACAGGGGGTACGGGAGCAGATACGCAGTATTTT. This encodes CASSKTGGTGADTQYF.

CDR3 nucleotides: TGTGCCAGCCAAGGAGGGGGAGGGGAAAAACTGTTTTTT. It yields the protein CASQGGGGEKLFF. The V call is TRBV2, the J call TRBJ1-4; D possibly corresponds to TRBD1 (6 bases). Germline V gene lookup returns CDR1 SNHLY and CDR2 FYNNEI. Trimming stripped 8 bases from V and 8 bases from J, with 15 bases between. CDR3 length equals 13 residues.

V usage is TRBV7-9 and J usage is TRBJ2-7; TRBD2 might be the D (5 bases). The V and J ends lost 5 bases and 7 bases respectively, with 15 bases between them. Germline assignment: CDR1 SEHNR and CDR2 FQNEAQ (reference sequence). The CDR3 is 13 residues long. The CDR3 DNA is TGTGCCAGCAGCCTCCTATCCCGGGGTGAGCAGTACGTC. Protein product: CASSLLSRGEQYV.

This clone was recorded only once. The gene calls are TRBV2 and TRBJ2-7, with D unresolved. In germline, CDR1 is SNHLY, CDR2 FYNNEI. V dropped 7 bases and J dropped 3 bases, with 7 bases sitting between them. This CDR3 spans 11 amino acids. The CDR3 spells CASTSYYEQYV. In DNA form, the CDR3 reads TGTGCCAGCACCTCTTACTACGAGCAGTACGTC.

The J gene is TRBJ1-2, the V gene TRBV15, with 8 bases lining up with TRBD1. J was trimmed by 3 bases and V by 1 base; bases with no gene match: 4. The CDR3 contains 15 residues. Germline lookup yields CDR1 LNHNV and CDR2 YYDKDF (reference sequence). The CDR3 DNA is TGTGCCACCAGCAGAGTAAACAGGGGGGACTATGGCTACACCTTC. This codes for CATSRVNRGDYGYTF.

The rearrangement joins TRBV11-2 to TRBJ2-6; D call uncertain. Deletions cut 0 bases from V and 2 bases from J, with 5 bases between. The CDR3 consists of 15 residues. Germline V CDR1 and CDR2: SGHAT, FQNNGV. CDR3 DNA: TGTGCCAGCAGCTTAGACGCGCCTGGGGCCAACGTCCTGACTTTC. Amino acids: CASSLDAPGANVLTF.

The chain combines TRBV5-1 with TRBJ2-1; a possible D gene is TRBD1 (6 bases). The CDR3 is made up of 16 amino acids. CDR1 is SGHRS and CDR2 is YFSETQ in the germline V gene. V shed 1 base and J shed 5 bases, with 16 bases lying between them. In nucleotides, the CDR3 is TGCGCCAGCAGCTTGCCCTTGCGACAGGTGGACAATGAGCAGTTCTTC. Its protein is CASSLPLRQVDNEQFF.

The V gene is TRBV5-1, the J gene TRBJ1-4; weak D call: TRBD1 (5 bases). In germline, CDR1 is SGHRS, CDR2 YFSETQ. The CDR3 consists of 15 residues. The V end lost 7 bases, the J end lost 0 bases, and 13 bases lay between the germline ends. CDR3 bases: TGCGCCAGCCACTGGGGGACTGCAACTAATGAAAAACTGTTTTTT. This sequence encodes CASHWGTATNEKLFF.

This chain uses TRBV5-5 with TRBJ2-7; 9 bases align to TRBD1. The V and J ends lost 3 bases and 7 bases, in that order; junction bases with no gene match: 8. CDR3 length: 14 amino acids. The germline gives CDR1 SGHKS, CDR2 YYEKEE (reference sequence). CDR3 region: CASSSEGQGLEQYF. The DNA for the CDR3 is TGTGCCAGCAGCTCCGAGGGACAGGGTCTGGAGCAGTACTTC.

The CDR3 coding sequence is TGTGCCTGCGGGGACTATGGCTACACCTTC. The encoded protein is CACGDYGYTF. The chain uses TRBV30 and TRBJ1-2; D call uncertain. V lost 6 bases and J 3 bases, leaving 5 bases between the germline ends. Germline CDR1 GTSNPN, CDR2 SVGIG (reference sequence). The CDR3 loop spans 10 amino acids.

J is TRBJ1-2 and V is TRBV18, with D unclear. Per the germline V gene, CDR1 is KGHSH and CDR2 is LQKENI. The CDR3 spans 14 residues. The V end lost 1 base, the J end lost 0 bases, and 6 bases lay between the germline ends. CDR3 bases: TGTGCCAGCTCACCACTCAGCGCTAACTATGGCTACACCTTC. This encodes CASSPLSANYGYTF.

This chain connects TRBV3-1 (or the pseudogene TRBV3-2) to TRBJ1-4; D gene unclear. CDR1 is LGHDT, CDR2 YNNKEL, per germline (reference sequence). Trimming shortened V by 1 base and J by 3 bases, and 9 bases separated the two germline ends. The CDR3 contains 15 residues. CDR3 protein: CASSQGTASNEKLFF. CDR3 coding DNA: TGTGCCAGCAGCCAAGGAACAGCCTCTAATGAAAAACTGTTTTTT.

The chain joins TRBV6-2 or TRBV6-3 to TRBJ1-5; no clear D. This CDR3 comprises 14 residues. V lost 5 bases to trimming and J lost 0 bases, with 8 bases between them. The germline gives CDR1 MNHEY, CDR2 SVGEGT. CDR3 sequence: CASSPDYSNQPQHF. CDR3 nucleotides: TGTGCCAGCAGTCCGGACTATAGCAATCAGCCCCAGCATTTT.

In this sample, this clone turned up once. J is TRBJ2-1 and V is TRBV12-5; 9 bases align to TRBD2. The J segment lost 8 bases and the V segment lost 0 bases, leaving 11 bases of the junction unmatched. The CDR3 runs 17 residues. Germline-derived CDR1 and CDR2 are LGHNT and FRNRAP. The DNA of the CDR3 is TGTGCTAGTGGTTTGGTACAAAGATGGCGGGAGGGCGATGAGCAGTTCTTC. The encoded protein is CASGLVQRWREGDEQFF.

CDR3 in amino acids: CASSDGGSTDTQYF. In nucleotides, the CDR3 is TGTGCCAGCAGTGACGGCGGGAGCACAGATACGCAGTATTTT. The V and J genes are TRBV6-4 and TRBJ2-3; the D gene is possibly TRBD2 (5 bases). The length of the CDR3 is 14 residues. Between the trimmed V and J ends, which lost 2 bases and 0 bases, there was a span of 6 bases. CDR1 and CDR2 from the germline V gene are MRHNA and SNTAGT.

The rearrangement uses TRBV18 and TRBJ1-1, with TRBD1 matching 7 bases. The CDR3 is made up of 14 amino acids. CDR1 is KGHSH, CDR2 LQKENI, per germline. V shed 2 bases, J shed 3 bases, and the junction held 3 bases outside the gene matches. In DNA, the CDR3 is TGTGCCAGCTCACCAAATACAGGGGACACTGAAGCTTTCTTT. Its protein is CASSPNTGDTEAFF. The full variable domain, with the rest looked up from reference TRBV18 and TRBJ1-1, is NAGVMQNPRHLVRRRGQEARLRCSPMKGHSHVYWYRQLPEEGLKFMVYLQKENIIDESGMPKERFSAEFPKEGPSILRIQQVVRGDSAAYFCASSPNTGDTEAFFGQGTRLTVV.

This clone was counted a single time. The V gene is TRBV7-2, the J gene TRBJ1-3, with no clear D. Germline-derived CDR1 and CDR2 are SGHTA and FQGNSA. The CDR3 extends over 16 amino acids. The ends were cut back, 5 bases at V and 0 bases at J, with 14 bases in the middle. Here the CDR3 DNA reads TGTGCCAGCAGCCGGGAGGTTCGGATCTCTGGAAACACCATATATTTT. Protein product: CASSREVRISGNTIYF.

Remarks on this clone: Other DNA sequences from this sample encode an identical CDR3 as well. This chain connects TRBV29-1 to TRBJ1-1; possibly TRBD1 for D (6 bases). V was clipped by 4 bases and J by 4 bases, with 7 bases between them. This CDR3 has 11 residues. Germline lookup yields CDR1 SQVTM and CDR2 ANQGSEA. The CDR3 nucleotides are TGCAGCGTTGGCAGGGGCACTGAAGCTTTCTTT. This codes for CSVGRGTEAFF.